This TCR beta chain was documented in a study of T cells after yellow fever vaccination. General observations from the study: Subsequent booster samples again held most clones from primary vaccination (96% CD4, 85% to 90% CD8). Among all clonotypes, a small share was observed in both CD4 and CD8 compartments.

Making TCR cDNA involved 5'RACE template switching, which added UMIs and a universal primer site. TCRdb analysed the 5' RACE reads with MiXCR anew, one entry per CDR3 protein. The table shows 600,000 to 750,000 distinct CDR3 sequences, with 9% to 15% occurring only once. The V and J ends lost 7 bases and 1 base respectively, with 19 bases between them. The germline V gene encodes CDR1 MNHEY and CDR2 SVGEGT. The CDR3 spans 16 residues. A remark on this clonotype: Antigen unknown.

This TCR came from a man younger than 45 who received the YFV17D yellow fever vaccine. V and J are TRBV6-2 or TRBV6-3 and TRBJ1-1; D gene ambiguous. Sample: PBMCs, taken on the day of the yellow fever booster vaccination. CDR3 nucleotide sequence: TGTGCCAGCACCTACACCCAGGTCTCTAGGAACACTGAAGCTTTCTTT. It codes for CASTYTQVSRNTEAFF.